This is a list of T cell receptor beta chains from one sample in a study of blood T cell repertoires in COVID-19. TCRdb's table, derived via immunoSEQ multiplex PCR, lists solely in-frame clones and lacks some. This sample carries about 14,000 clones, 70% to 80% of them seen once, and the ten largest clones take about 14%. Specimen: peripheral blood. These receptors were collected from a human donor in a cohort sampled during active COVID-19. CDR3s include the opening cysteine and the closing phenylalanine or tryptophan. The D gene is left open where the match is weak. A row's size may be missing; if present it is once, few, many or a size class.

TRBD1	TRBV29-1	TRBJ1-4	.	CSSTGTGDEKLFF	TGCAGCTCCACCGGGACAGGGGATGAAAAACTGTTTTTT
TRBD2	TRBV19	TRBJ2-2	once	CASSNSIGTSAGELFF	TGTGCCAGTAGTAATTCAATCGGGACTAGCGCCGGGGAGCTGTTTTTT
.	TRBV28	TRBJ1-4	once	CASLETQSEKLFF	TGTGCCAGCCTAGAAACTCAAAGCGAAAAACTGTTTTTT
.	TRBV27	TRBJ2-7	.	CASSFTIGVQYF	TGTGCCAGCAGTTTTACTATAGGGGTGCAGTACTTC
.	TRBV2	TRBJ1-6	.	CASSEQGGSPLHF	TGTGCCAGCAGTGAACAGGGTGGTTCACCCCTCCACTTT
.	TRBV24-1	TRBJ2-1	.	CATSDPDRYNEQFF	TGTGCCACCAGTGATCCTGACAGATACAATGAGCAGTTCTTC
TRBD1	TRBV19	TRBJ1-2	.	CASSQRTGQGGYGYTF	TGTGCCAGTAGTCAAAGGACAGGACAGGGTGGCTATGGCTACACCTTC
.	TRBV19	TRBJ2-3	few	CASSRWGQGDTQYF	TGTGCCAGTAGTCGGTGGGGGCAAGGAGATACGCAGTATTTT
.	TRBV11-2	TRBJ2-7	.	CASSPSGNEQYF	TGTGCCAGCAGCCCCAGCGGAAACGAGCAGTACTTC
.	TRBV15	TRBJ2-3	.	CATSGPSSDTQYF	TGTGCCACCAGCGGTCCTAGTTCGGATACGCAGTATTTT